Sequencing of this TCR beta chain was carried out in a study of CXCR3-negative and CXCR3-positive naive CD8 T cells. Study background: Each library held about 1.5 +/- 0.3 million TRB reads, approximately 140 million in total. General study findings and limits: Cryopreserved cells showed partially decreased CXCR3 expression, and most assays used fresh PBMCs.

Comment on this clonotype: Its antigen is undetermined.

Definition of naive CD8+ T cells rested on a CD45RO-CCR7+CD27+CD95- profile. This CDR3 has 14 residues. The germline V gene has CDR1 SGHRS and CDR2 YFSETQ. The TRB libraries of cDNA were built by UMI-labeled 5' RACE. TCRdb reprocessed the 5' RACE reads; each CDR3 protein has one entry and no DNA is given. This repertoire comprises tens of thousands of distinct CDR3 sequences; its ten largest clones make up about 0.43%. Source material: naive CXCR3- CD8+ T cells from blood. Indicated subset: CD45RO-CCR7+CD27+CD95- naive CD8+ T cells lacking CXCR3 (TNR3-). This receptor was obtained from a human donor in good health. Some clones in this sample may be carry-over from other donors' samples. J is TRBJ1-1 and V is TRBV5-1. Here the CDR3 reads CASSFSGVNTEAFF.